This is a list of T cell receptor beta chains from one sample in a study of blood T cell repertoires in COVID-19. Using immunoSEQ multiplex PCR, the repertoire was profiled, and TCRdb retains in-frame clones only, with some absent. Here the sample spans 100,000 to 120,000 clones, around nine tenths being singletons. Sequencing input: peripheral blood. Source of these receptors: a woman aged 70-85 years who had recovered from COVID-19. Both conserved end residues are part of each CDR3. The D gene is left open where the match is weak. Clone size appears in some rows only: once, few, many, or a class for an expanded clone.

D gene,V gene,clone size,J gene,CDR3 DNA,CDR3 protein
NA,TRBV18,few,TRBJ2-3,TGTGCCAGCTCACCAAACAGGTACACAGATACGCAGTATTTT,CASSPNRYTDTQYF
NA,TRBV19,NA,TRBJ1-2,TGTGCCAGTAGTAAGTCTTTCGACTCTCGAACGGGCTACACCTTC,CASSKSFDSRTGYTF
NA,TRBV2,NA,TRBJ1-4,TGTGCCAGCAGTGAAGATATTCCTCCCCTACTGTTTTTT,CASSEDIPPLLFF
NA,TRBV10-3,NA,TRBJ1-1,TGTGCCATCACTGGGAGTCCTAACACTGAAGCTTTCTTT,CAITGSPNTEAFF
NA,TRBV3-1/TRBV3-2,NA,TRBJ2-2,TGTGCCAGCAGCCAAGGCCCTAGCGACACCGGGGAGCTGTTTTTT,CASSQGPSDTGELFF
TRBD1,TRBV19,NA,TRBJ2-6,TGTGCCAGTACCGAGGACAGGGTCGGGGCCAACGTCCTGACTTTC,CASTEDRVGANVLTF
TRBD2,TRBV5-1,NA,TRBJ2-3,TGCGCCAGCAGCTTGGCGGGAGGACGCACAGATACGCAGTATTTT,CASSLAGGRTDTQYF
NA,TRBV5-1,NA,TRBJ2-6,TGCGCCAGCAGCTTGCCCGACAGTTCTGGGGCCAACGTCCTGACTTTC,CASSLPDSSGANVLTF
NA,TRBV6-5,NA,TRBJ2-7,TGTGCCAGCAGTTACTCGGACAGACGAGGGTACGAGCAGTACTTC,CASSYSDRRGYEQYF
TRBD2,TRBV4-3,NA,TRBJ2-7,TGCGCCAGCAGCCAAATGACTAGCGGGAGGTTCTACGAGCAGTACTTC,CASSQMTSGRFYEQYF